This T cell receptor (beta chain) comes out of a study of blood T cell repertoires in COVID-19. V lost 0 bases and J 8 bases, leaving 15 bases between the germline ends. Germline loops: CDR1 SGHRS, CDR2 YFSETQ. There are 15 residues in the CDR3. How the authors handled the data: Quantification of nucleated cells was approximated via reference gene primer amplification. Only in-frame clones appear in the TCRdb table, and some are missing; sequencing was by immunoSEQ multiplex PCR. V and J calls and clone size are given by that table; D and trimming were obtained from the DNA. The data show 250,000 to 300,000 clones, with roughly 88% seen just once and approximately 2.4% held by the top ten.

Source material: PBMCs or T cells enriched from blood (not recorded which). The rearrangement links TRBV5-1 to TRBJ1-5, with D possibly matching TRBD1 (6 bases). This receptor was identified in a woman aged 40 to 50 with acute COVID-19. CDR3 sequence (DNA): TGCGCCAGCAGCTTGGTTCCAGGGGCTATGGAGCCCCAGCATTTT. It is translated as CASSLVPGAMEPQHF. The full variable domain, completed using reference TRBV5-1 and TRBJ1-5, is KAGVTQTPRYLIKTRGQQVTLSCSPISGHRSVSWYQQTPGQGLQFLFEYFSETQRNKGNFPGRFSGRQFSNSRSEMNVSTLELGDSALYLCASSLVPGAMEPQHFGDGTRLSIL.